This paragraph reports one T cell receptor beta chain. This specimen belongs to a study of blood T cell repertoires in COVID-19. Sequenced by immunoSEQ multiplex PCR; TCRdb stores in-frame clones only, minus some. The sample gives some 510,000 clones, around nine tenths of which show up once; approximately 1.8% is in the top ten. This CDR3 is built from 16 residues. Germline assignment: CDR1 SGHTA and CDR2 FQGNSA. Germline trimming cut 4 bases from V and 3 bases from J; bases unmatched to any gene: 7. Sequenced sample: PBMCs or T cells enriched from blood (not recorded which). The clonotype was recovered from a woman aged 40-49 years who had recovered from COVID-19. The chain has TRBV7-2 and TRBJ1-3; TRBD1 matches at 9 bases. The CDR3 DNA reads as TGTGCCAGCAGCTCGGAACAGGGGGCCTATGGAAACACCATATATTTT. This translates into CASSSEQGAYGNTIYF.